This T cell receptor beta chain was recovered during a study of cytomegalovirus exposure and HLA in healthy donors. Study-level results: A later analysis showed that HLA-associated TCR beta chains had undergone more clonal expansion than equally common others.

PCR employed 60 Vbeta and 13 Jbeta primers. Sequencing used immunoSEQ multiplex PCR; TCRdb keeps in-frame clones, though not all of them. The table includes 90,000 to 120,000 clones, 74% detected once. The CDR3 runs 14 residues. Trimming shortened V by 3 bases and J by 2 bases, and 11 bases separated the two germline ends. Germline-derived CDR1 and CDR2 are SGHNT and YYREEE (reference sequence). Each donor was healthy, and each was a bone marrow donor. As concerns this clone: Its matching antigen is unknown.

Specimen: PBMCs. This receptor was taken from a man aged 45-65 years in good health and CMV-seropositive. The V and J genes are TRBV5-4 and TRBJ1-2; D remains ambiguous. The CDR3 sequence: CASSSLTGNYGYTF. For the CDR3, the DNA is TGTGCCAGCAGCTCTCTGACGGGGAACTATGGCTACACCTTC.